This T cell receptor (beta chain) appears in the sequencing data of a study of T cell changes during pregnancy in multiple sclerosis. This clone came up a few times. Clones were sequenced by immunoSEQ multiplex PCR, and TCRdb holds only the in-frame ones, with some missing. The table shows roughly 110,000 clones, with approximately 90% occurring only once. Germline V lookup: CDR1 SGHRS, CDR2 YFSETQ. J lost 1 base, V lost 0 bases, and 3 bases had no gene match. The CDR3 is 16 residues long. V gene TRBV5-1 combines with J gene TRBJ2-5, with 10 nucleotides matching TRBD2. Specimen: peripheral blood, collected after pregnancy. The origin of this receptor is a female donor with multiple sclerosis, enrolled in a pregnancy study. The CDR3 is CASSLAPSGSQETQYF. The CDR3, as DNA: TGCGCCAGCAGCTTGGCCCCTAGCGGGAGCCAAGAGACCCAGTACTTC.